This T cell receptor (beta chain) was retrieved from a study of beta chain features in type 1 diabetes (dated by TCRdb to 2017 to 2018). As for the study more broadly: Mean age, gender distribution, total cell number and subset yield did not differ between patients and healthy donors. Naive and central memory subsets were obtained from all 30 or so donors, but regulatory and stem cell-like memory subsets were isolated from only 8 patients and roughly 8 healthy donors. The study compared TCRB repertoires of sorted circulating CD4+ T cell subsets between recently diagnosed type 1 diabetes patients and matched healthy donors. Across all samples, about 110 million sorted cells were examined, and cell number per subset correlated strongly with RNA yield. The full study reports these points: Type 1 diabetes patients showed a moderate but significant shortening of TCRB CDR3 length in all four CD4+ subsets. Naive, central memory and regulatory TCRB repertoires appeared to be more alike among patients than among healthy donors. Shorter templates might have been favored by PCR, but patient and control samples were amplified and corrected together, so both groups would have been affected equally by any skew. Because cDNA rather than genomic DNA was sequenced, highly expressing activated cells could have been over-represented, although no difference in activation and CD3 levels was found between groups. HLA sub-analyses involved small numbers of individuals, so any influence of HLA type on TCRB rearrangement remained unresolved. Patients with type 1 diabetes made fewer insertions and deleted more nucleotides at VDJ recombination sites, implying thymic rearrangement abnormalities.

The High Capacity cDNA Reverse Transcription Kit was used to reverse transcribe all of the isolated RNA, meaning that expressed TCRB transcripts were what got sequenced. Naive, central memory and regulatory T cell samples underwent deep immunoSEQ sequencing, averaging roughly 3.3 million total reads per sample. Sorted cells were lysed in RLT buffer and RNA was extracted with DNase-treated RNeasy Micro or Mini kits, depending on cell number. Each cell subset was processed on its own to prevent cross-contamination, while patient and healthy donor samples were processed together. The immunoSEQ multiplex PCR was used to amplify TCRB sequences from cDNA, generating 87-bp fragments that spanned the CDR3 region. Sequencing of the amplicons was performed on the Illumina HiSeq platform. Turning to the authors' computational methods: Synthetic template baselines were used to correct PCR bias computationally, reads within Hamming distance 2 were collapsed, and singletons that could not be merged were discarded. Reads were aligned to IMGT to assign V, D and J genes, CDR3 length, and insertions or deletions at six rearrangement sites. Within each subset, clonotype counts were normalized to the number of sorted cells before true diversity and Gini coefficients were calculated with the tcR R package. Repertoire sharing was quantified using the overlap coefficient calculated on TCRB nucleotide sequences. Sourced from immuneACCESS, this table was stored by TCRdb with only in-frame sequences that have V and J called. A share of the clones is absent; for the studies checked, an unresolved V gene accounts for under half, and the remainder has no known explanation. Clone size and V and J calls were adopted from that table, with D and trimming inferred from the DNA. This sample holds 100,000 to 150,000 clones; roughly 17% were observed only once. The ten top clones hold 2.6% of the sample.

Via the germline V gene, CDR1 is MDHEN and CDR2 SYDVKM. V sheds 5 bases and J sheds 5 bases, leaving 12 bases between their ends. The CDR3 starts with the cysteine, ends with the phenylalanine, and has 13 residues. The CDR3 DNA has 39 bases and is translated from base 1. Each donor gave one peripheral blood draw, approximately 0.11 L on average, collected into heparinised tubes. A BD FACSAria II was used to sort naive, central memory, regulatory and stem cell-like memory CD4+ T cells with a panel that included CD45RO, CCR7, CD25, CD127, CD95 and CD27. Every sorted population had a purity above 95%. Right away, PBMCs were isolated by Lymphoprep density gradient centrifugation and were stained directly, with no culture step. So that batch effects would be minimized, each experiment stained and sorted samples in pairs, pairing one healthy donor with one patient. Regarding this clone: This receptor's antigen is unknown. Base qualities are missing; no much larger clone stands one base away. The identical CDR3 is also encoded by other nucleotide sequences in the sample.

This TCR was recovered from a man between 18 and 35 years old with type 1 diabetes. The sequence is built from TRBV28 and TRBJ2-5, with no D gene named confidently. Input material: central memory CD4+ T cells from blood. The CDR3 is CASSPPNQETQYF. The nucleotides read TGTGCCAGCAGTCCGCCCAATCAGGAGACCCAGTACTTC.